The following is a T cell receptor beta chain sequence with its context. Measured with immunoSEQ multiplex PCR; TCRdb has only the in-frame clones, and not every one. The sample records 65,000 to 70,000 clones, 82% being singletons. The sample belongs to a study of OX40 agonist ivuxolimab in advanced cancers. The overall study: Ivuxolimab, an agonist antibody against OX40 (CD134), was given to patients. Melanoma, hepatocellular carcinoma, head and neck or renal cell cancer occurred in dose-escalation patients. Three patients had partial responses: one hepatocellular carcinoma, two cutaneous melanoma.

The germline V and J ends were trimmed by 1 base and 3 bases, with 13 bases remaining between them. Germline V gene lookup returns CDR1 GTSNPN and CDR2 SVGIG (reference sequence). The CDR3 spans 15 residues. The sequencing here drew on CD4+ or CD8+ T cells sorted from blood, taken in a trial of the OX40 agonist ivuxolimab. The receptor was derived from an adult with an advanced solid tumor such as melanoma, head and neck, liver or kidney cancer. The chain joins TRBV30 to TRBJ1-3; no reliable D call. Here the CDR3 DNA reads TGTGCCTGGAGTGCCTTAAAAGGGTATGGAAACACCATATATTTT. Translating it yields CAWSALKGYGNTIYF. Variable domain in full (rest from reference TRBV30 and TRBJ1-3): SQTIHQWPATLVQPVGSPLSLECTVEGTSNPNLYWYRQAAGRGLQLLFYSVGIGQISSEVPQNLSASRPQDRQFILSSKKLLLSDSGFYLCAWSALKGYGNTIYFGEGSWLTVV.